Shown below are 27 T cell receptor beta chains from a single sample sequenced in a study of CXCR3-negative and CXCR3-positive naive CD8 T cells. Study-level findings and limits: More hydrophobic TRB CDR3s occurred in CXCR3-positive than in CXCR3-negative naive cells.

No antigen has been identified for these receptors. Through 5' RACE with UMI labels, the TRB cDNA libraries were prepared. After re-calling the 5' RACE reads, TCRdb lists one entry per CDR3 protein, DNA absent. The sample's table shows some 120,000 distinct CDR3 sequences. Input material: naive CXCR3+ CD8+ T cells from blood. Subset of the sample: CD45RO-CCR7+CD27+CD95- naive CD8+ T cells expressing CXCR3 (TNR3+). The origin of the receptors is a human donor in good health. Some clones in this sample may be carry-over from other donors' samples.

V and J are TRBV19 and TRBJ2-7. Per the germline V gene, CDR1 is LNHDA and CDR2 is SQIVND (reference sequence). The CDR3 sequence is 12 residues long. CDR3 sequence: CASSDSSYEQYF.

The chain recombines TRBV20-1 with TRBJ2-7; no DNA is available, so the TRBD1 call from TCRdb remains unchecked. Per germline, CDR1 DFQATT and CDR2 SNEGSKA (reference sequence). The CDR3 contains 14 residues. The CDR3 loop is CSARLWGRSYEQYF.

This sequence joins TRBV12-3 or TRBV12-4 and TRBJ2-7. There are 13 residues in the CDR3. The CDR3 region is CASSLVRPYEQYF.

This rearrangement joins TRBV2 to TRBJ1-5; TCRdb calls TRBD1, which cannot be checked without DNA. The CDR3 has 15 amino acids. CDR1 is SNHLY and CDR2 is FYNNEI in the germline V gene. The CDR3 is CASSDGTALNQPQHF.

The chain joins TRBV28 to TRBJ2-7; the TCRdb D gene call, TRBD1, has no DNA to confirm it. Germline loops: CDR1 MDHEN, CDR2 SYDVKM. This CDR3 is 18 amino acids long. The CDR3 loop is CASSQSRVGQGRPYEQYF.

This rearrangement joins TRBV29-1 to TRBJ2-7; TCRdb's D gene call, TRBD1, goes unchecked for lack of DNA. The CDR3 is 15 amino acids. CDR1 is SQVTM, CDR2 ANQGSEA, per germline. The CDR3 sequence is CSVEVLGQRSYEQYF.

The chain is built from TRBV5-1 and TRBJ1-1. This CDR3 has 13 residues. Germline CDR1 SGHRS, CDR2 YFSETQ. CDR3 in amino acids: CASSSLEGPEAFF.

CDR3: CASDRAGGPYNEQFF. This chain links TRBV10-2 with TRBJ2-1; TCRdb returns TRBD2, unconfirmable since there is no DNA. CDR3 length: 15 amino acids. Germline V gene data show CDR1 as WSHSY and CDR2 as SAAADI.

V gene TRBV20-1 combines with J gene TRBJ1-2. The CDR3 is made up of 11 amino acids. The germline V gene encodes CDR1 DFQATT and CDR2 SNEGSKA (reference sequence). The CDR3 reads CSLQLGSGYTF.

The chain joins TRBV28 to TRBJ2-1; without DNA, the TCRdb call of TRBD1 cannot be checked. Germline assignment: CDR1 MDHEN and CDR2 SYDVKM. This CDR3 region has 16 residues. The CDR3 loop is CASSLYRGSSYNEQFF. The variable domain in full, with the rest retrieved from reference TRBV28 and TRBJ2-1, is DVKVTQSSRYLVKRTGEKVFLECVQDMDHENMFWYRQDPGLGLRLIYFSYDVKMKEKGDIPEGYSVSREKKERFSLILESASTNQTSMYLCASSLYRGSSYNEQFFGPGTRLTVL.

The chain carries TRBV5-1 and TRBJ2-1; TCRdb returns TRBD2, unconfirmable since there is no DNA. The CDR3 contains 12 residues. Germline CDR1 is SGHRS and CDR2 is YFSETQ. The chain's CDR3 is CATQAGPNEQFF. The full variable domain, in which reference TRBV5-1 and TRBJ2-1 provide the parts outside the CDR3, is KAGVTQTPRYLIKTRGQQVTLSCSPISGHRSVSWYQQTPGQGLQFLFEYFSETQRNKGNFPGRFSGRQFSNSRSEMNVSTLELGDSALYLCATQAGPNEQFFGPGTRLTVL.

This chain's CDR3 is CASRRSRNAEAFF. The rearrangement links TRBV2 to TRBJ1-1. The CDR3 runs 13 residues. Germline V CDR1 and CDR2: SNHLY, FYNNEI.

The rearrangement joins TRBV27 to TRBJ2-5; TCRdb's D call of TRBD1 is untestable without DNA. CDR1 and CDR2 from the germline V gene are MNHEY and SMNVEV (reference sequence). The CDR3 sequence is 12 residues long. CDR3 amino acids: CASTNVPGTQYF.

The chain is built from TRBV4-1 and TRBJ2-7; TCRdb lists TRBD2, though no DNA is available to test this call. This CDR3 region has 15 residues. Germline CDR1 is MGHRA and CDR2 is YSYEKL. This CDR3 is CASSRARAGDYEQYF.

V and J are TRBV7-8 and TRBJ2-7; with no DNA, the TCRdb D assignment of TRBD2 cannot be verified. Looked up from germline, CDR1 is SGHVS and CDR2 is FQNEAQ. The CDR3 runs to 14 residues. CDR3 protein: CASSSMRRDHEQYF.

The CDR3 protein is CASSSPAYEQYF. The chain has TRBV11-2 and TRBJ2-7; TCRdb calls TRBD1, which cannot be checked without DNA. The CDR3 has 12 residues. Germline V gene lookup returns CDR1 SGHAT and CDR2 FQNNGV. The entire variable domain, with the rest obtained from reference TRBV11-2 and TRBJ2-7, is as follows: EAGVAQSPRYKIIEKRQSVAFWCNPISGHATLYWYQQILGQGPKLLIQFQNNGVVDDSQLPKDRFSAERLKGVDSTLKIQPAKLEDSAVYLCASSSPAYEQYFGPGTRLTVT.

V is TRBV5-1 and J is TRBJ1-1. This CDR3 is built from 16 residues. Per germline, CDR1 SGHRS and CDR2 YFSETQ. This CDR3 reads CASSLDLTMRNTEAFF.

The chain has TRBV29-1 and TRBJ1-4. Germline-derived CDR1 and CDR2 are SQVTM and ANQGSEA. The CDR3 runs to 11 residues. CDR3 residues: CSVALDEKLFF.

J is TRBJ2-3 and V is TRBV12-3 or TRBV12-4. The CDR3 loop spans 13 amino acids. This CDR3 reads CASSLRRADTQYF.

The genes are TRBV6-5 and TRBJ2-5; checking the TCRdb D call of TRBD1 is not possible without DNA. This CDR3 has 13 amino acids. In germline, CDR1 is MNHEY, CDR2 SVGAGI. CDR3 sequence reads: CACSYQGGETQYF.

The rearrangement links TRBV29-1 to TRBJ1-3; without DNA, the TCRdb call of TRBD1 cannot be checked. In germline, CDR1 is SQVTM, CDR2 ANQGSEA. The CDR3 totals 12 residues. CDR3 region: CSVRGPGNTIYF.

The chain couples TRBV12-3 or TRBV12-4 to TRBJ2-5; TCRdb proposes TRBD1, but this gene call is untestable without DNA. This CDR3 comprises 15 residues. CDR3 loop: CASSPPTTTPETQYF.

The chain uses TRBV20-1 and TRBJ2-5; lacking DNA, the TRBD2 call made by TCRdb goes unchecked. Germline V lookup: CDR1 DFQATT, CDR2 SNEGSKA (reference sequence). The CDR3 extends over 16 amino acids. CDR3 amino acids: CSAREALSGEQETQYF.

J is TRBJ2-3 and V is TRBV7-6; no DNA is available, so the TRBD2 call from TCRdb remains unchecked. The CDR3 has 15 residues. Germline V CDR1 and CDR2: SGHVS, FNYEAQ. The CDR3 is CASSWVSGAADTQYF.

The chain couples TRBV6-2 or TRBV6-3 to TRBJ2-7; the TCRdb call, TRBD1, lacks DNA for checking. Germline lookup yields CDR1 MNHEY and CDR2 SVGEGT. The CDR3 totals 14 residues. The CDR3 loop is CASITLQGEGEQYF.

V and J are TRBV5-1 and TRBJ2-1; TCRdb designates TRBD1, a call that cannot be tested without DNA. CDR1 and CDR2 (germline): SGHRS, YFSETQ. The CDR3 spans 17 residues. CDR3 region: CASSLRGQASSYNEQFF.

The V and J genes are TRBV28 and TRBJ1-4; TCRdb returns TRBD1, unconfirmable since there is no DNA. From germline, CDR1 is MDHEN and CDR2 SYDVKM. CDR3 length equals 15 residues. The CDR3 is CASSPGQGAYEKLFF.